This T cell receptor (beta chain) is from a study of blood T cell repertoires in COVID-19 (dated by TCRdb to 2019 to 2021). Study-wide context: Collaborator samples came from the United States, Italy and Spain and covered acute and convalescent phases of COVID-19. The samples were drawn from two sources: the first 160 participants of the ongoing ImmuneRACE study, and 1,200 or so subjects contributed by 6 global collaborators. Deeply sampled blood TCRbeta repertoires from subjects exposed to, actively infected with, or recovered from COVID-19 were included in the dataset. Nearly every sample came with metadata listing a de-identified subject ID, COVID-19 status, age in years and sex. The prospective study material was composed of cDNA or gDNA derived from T cells, B-cell-depleted T cells, or PBMCs. The repertoires were released in a freely available public database intended as a resource for research on the immune response to SARS-CoV-2. Where available, HLA class I and class II types were obtained from metadata supplied by the sample provider rather than from assay-based typing.

Comments on this clone: It lacks a known antigen. Base-call qualities are not available, and no considerably larger clone is one nucleotide away.

Participants in the prospective study were enrolled through a virtual design, were aged about 18 to 89 years, and lived in approximately 24 United States geographic areas. In the prospective study, participants were assigned to cohorts based on the clinical history participants reported in a screening survey and a study questionnaire. For ImmuneRACE Cohort 3, a participant was defined as recovered based on two consecutive negative NP/OP PCR tests, clearance by a healthcare professional, or resolution of symptoms. Mobile phlebotomists in the prospective study collected whole blood, serum and a nasopharyngeal or oropharyngeal swab from every participant. Over a roughly two-month period, participants in the prospective study had the option of providing additional blood draws and questionnaires. Before DNA extraction, blood samples from the prospective study were shipped at room temperature or frozen.

The CDR3 covers 13 residues, taking in both the cysteine and the phenylalanine. The read is trimmed to its CDR3 DNA, 39 bases read in frame from base 1. The junction carries 16 bases between V and J, which are trimmed by 7 bases and 9 bases respectively. Per the germline V gene, MDHEN is the CDR1 and SYDVKM is the CDR2. Overall study outcomes, separate from this receptor: How much clinical and demographic metadata was included differed by source and by participant, and the metadata was provided uncurated.

The immunoSEQ Assay, a bias-controlled multiplex PCR, was used to amplify TCRbeta CDR3 regions from genomic DNA. Regarding the original processing steps: Within the assay, amplification of reference gene primers was used to estimate how many nucleated cells each sample contained. To quantify the absolute abundance of each unique TCRbeta CDR3 rearrangement, sequence reads were collapsed and filtered. Productive Simpson clonality was computed per sample as the square root of Simpson's diversity index over productive rearrangements. The immuneACCESS repertoire file appears here via TCRdb, limited to in-frame rearrangements. These files lack a portion of the clones; in checked studies, under half of the deficit traces to unresolved V genes, and the cause of the others is not known. That table is the source of V, J and clone size, and D and trimming were worked out from the DNA. The sample profile shows 150,000 to 250,000 clones; about 80% of them were found once. The top ten constitute 6.5% to 9.5% of the sample.

The sequenced material came from PBMCs or T cells enriched from blood (not recorded which). This clonotype was sampled from a man aged 35 to 55 who had recovered from COVID-19. The sequence joins TRBV28 to TRBJ2-1; there is no confident call for the D gene. For the CDR3, the sequence is CASNLELGAEQFF. The DNA sequence is TGTGCCAGCAACCTAGAGCTAGGAGCTGAGCAGTTCTTC.